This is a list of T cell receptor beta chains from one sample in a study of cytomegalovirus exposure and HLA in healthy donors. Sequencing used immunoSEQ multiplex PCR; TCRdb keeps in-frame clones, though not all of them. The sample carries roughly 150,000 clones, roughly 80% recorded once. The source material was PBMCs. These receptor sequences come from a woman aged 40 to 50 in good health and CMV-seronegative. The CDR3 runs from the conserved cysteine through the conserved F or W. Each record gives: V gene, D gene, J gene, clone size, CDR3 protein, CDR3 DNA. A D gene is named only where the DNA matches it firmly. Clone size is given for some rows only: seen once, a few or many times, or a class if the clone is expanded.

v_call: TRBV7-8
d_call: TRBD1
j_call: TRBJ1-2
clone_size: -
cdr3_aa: CASSPAPGQGFDGYTF
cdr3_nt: TGTGCCAGCAGCCCCGCTCCGGGACAGGGATTCGATGGCTACACCTTC

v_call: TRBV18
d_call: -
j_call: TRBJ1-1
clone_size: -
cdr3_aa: CASSSRVIRMNTEAFF
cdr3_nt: TGTGCCAGCTCATCCAGGGTGATCAGGATGAACACTGAAGCTTTCTTT

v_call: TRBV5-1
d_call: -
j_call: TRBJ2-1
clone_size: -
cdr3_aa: CASSPPAGPNNEQFF
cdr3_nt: TGCGCCAGCAGCCCGCCGGCGGGACCGAACAATGAGCAGTTCTTC

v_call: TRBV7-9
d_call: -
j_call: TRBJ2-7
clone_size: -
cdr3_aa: CSSSLQETSFEQYF
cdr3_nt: TGTTCCAGCAGCTTACAGGAGACTAGTTTCGAGCAGTACTTC

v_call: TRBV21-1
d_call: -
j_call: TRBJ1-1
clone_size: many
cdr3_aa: CASSKAEGTEAFF
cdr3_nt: TGTGCCAGCAGCAAGGCTGAGGGCACTGAAGCTTTCTTT

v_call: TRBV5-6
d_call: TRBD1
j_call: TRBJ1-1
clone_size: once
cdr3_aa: CASSLALAGGLNTEAFF
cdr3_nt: TGTGCCAGCAGCTTGGCTTTGGCAGGGGGCTTGAACACTGAAGCTTTCTTT

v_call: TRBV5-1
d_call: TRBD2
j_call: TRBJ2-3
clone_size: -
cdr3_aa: CASSSPSGGAPDTQYF
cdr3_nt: TGCGCCAGCAGCTCACCTAGCGGGGGGGCTCCAGATACGCAGTATTTT

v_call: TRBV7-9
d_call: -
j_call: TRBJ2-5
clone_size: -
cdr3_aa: CASSPTLTRRGASKETQYF
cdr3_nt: TGTGCCAGCAGCCCTACCCTAACCCGCCGGGGGGCCTCTAAAGAGACCCAGTACTTC

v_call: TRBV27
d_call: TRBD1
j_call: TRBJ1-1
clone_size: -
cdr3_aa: CASSLLGGLAEAFF
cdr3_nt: TGTGCCAGCAGTCTACTAGGGGGCCTGGCTGAAGCTTTCTTT

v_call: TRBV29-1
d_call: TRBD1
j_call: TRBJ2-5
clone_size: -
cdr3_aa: CSGLAGGETQYF
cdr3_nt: TGCAGCGGCTTGGCAGGGGGAGAGACCCAGTACTTC

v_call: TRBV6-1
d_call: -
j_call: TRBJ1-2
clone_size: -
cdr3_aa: CASKHRDLTNYGYTF
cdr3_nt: TGTGCCAGCAAACACCGGGACTTGACTAACTATGGCTACACCTTC

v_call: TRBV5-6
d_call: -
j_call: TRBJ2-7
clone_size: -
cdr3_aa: CASSPQGWGAYEQYF
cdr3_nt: TGTGCCAGCAGCCCTCAGGGGTGGGGAGCGTACGAGCAGTACTTC

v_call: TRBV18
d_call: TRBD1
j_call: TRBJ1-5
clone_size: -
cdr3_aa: CASSPQTGGTQPQHF
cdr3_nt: TGTGCCAGCTCACCACAAACAGGGGGAACTCAGCCCCAGCATTTT